This T cell receptor (beta chain) stems from a study of shared clonotypes between healthy human individuals. Germline V gene lookup returns CDR1 MNHEY and CDR2 SMNVEV (reference sequence). The CDR3 runs 16 residues. V was clipped by 6 bases and J by 5 bases; unmatched bases: 16. Naive CD8 cells were CD45RO-negative, positively selected for CCR7, excluding terminally differentiated effector memory CD45RA+ cells. Overall study results and limits: The rarefaction results pointed to incomplete sorted-subset sequencing despite large depth. A reduction in generation probabilities was seen for non-shared clonotypes relative to those shared by all four donors.

Assay used: immunoSEQ multiplex PCR; TCRdb lists only in-frame clones, some missing. The data hold some 2,100,000 clones, with around 93% observed a single time. This clone was observed once. The target antigen is unknown. This chain connects TRBV27 to TRBJ2-7; 7 bases fit TRBD2. The TCR comes from a man aged 18 to 29 in good health. Some clones in this sample may be carry-over from other donors' samples. Sequenced material: naive CD8+ T cells from PBMCs. DNA of the CDR3: TGTGCCAGCAGCCCCGCACTAGGGGAACGGGGGGACGAGCAGTACTTC. Translation: CASSPALGERGDEQYF.